The 9 T cell receptor beta chains given below trace back to one sample, sequenced in a study of vaccination effects on CD4 cells after COVID-19. Clones were read by immunoSEQ multiplex PCR, and TCRdb kept only the in-frame ones, dropping some. In the table there are about 24,000 clones, roughly 79% of which are singletons. These receptors' targets are unknown. In the ViraFEST assay, antigen-specific CD4+ clonotypes were identified by expansion after peptide-pool stimulation. Having been cultured for ten to eleven days, the cells underwent CD4+ T cell isolation. Every participant took two doses of the BNT162b2 or mRNA-1273 vaccine. The specimen comprised CD4+ T cells from PBMCs cultured with SARS-CoV-2 spike peptides, sampled after COVID-19 vaccination. All receptors come from a human donor who received a COVID-19 vaccine. Some clones in this sample may be carry-over from other donors' samples.

The CDR3 spells CASSLWGGRATDTEAFF. The CDR3 nucleotides are TGCGCCAGCAGCTTGTGGGGGGGGCGAGCTACGGACACTGAAGCTTTCTTT. V and J are TRBV5-1 and TRBJ1-1; perhaps TRBD1 as D (6 bases). Germline CDR1 SGHRS, CDR2 YFSETQ. The CDR3 totals 17 residues. Trimming left V 1 base short and J 3 bases short, with 19 bases between.

This rearrangement joins TRBV12-3 or TRBV12-4 to TRBJ2-7; D not resolved. This CDR3 comprises 13 residues. Deletions cut 0 bases from V and 4 bases from J, with 7 bases between. The chain's CDR3 is CASSLAGNYEQYV. CDR3 DNA: TGTGCCAGCAGTTTAGCGGGAAATTACGAGCAGTACGTC.

The rearrangement uses TRBV6-6 and TRBJ1-2; 9 bases are shared with TRBD1. CDR1 MNHNY and CDR2 SVGAGI come from the germline V gene (reference sequence). The CDR3 sequence is 13 residues long. With V trimmed by 2 bases and J by 7 bases, 2 bases remained unmatched. CDR3 bases: TGTGCCAGCAGTTACACAGGGGGCGGTGGCTACACCTTC. Its protein product is CASSYTGGGGYTF.

This clone occurred a few times. The DNA for the CDR3 is TGCGCCAGCAGCTTGATGGCGATCTCTGGGGCCAACGTCCTGACTTTC. It translates to CASSLMAISGANVLTF. V gene TRBV5-1 combines with J gene TRBJ2-6; D remains unclear. The CDR3 loop spans 16 amino acids. CDR1 SGHRS and CDR2 YFSETQ come from the germline V gene. V lost 1 base and J 0 bases, leaving 8 bases between the germline ends.

This rearrangement joins TRBV24-1 to TRBJ2-5; possible D gene TRBD2, 5 bases. V was clipped by 9 bases and J by 4 bases, with 14 bases between them. Germline V CDR1 and CDR2: KGHDR, SFDVKD. The CDR3 loop spans 13 amino acids. CDR3 DNA sequence: TGTGCCACCCGCGAGGGCGGAGGAGAGACCCAGTACTTC. It translates to CATREGGGETQYF.

V usage is TRBV7-2 and J usage is TRBJ1-2, with 7 positions matching TRBD1. The CDR3 is 14 amino acids. The trim removed 7 bases at V and 1 base at J, leaving 6 bases unmatched. CDR1 and CDR2 (germline): SGHTA, FQGNSA. The CDR3 here is CASNYRGINYGYTF. DNA of the CDR3: TGTGCCAGCAACTACAGGGGAATTAACTATGGCTACACCTTC.

This chain uses TRBV19 with TRBJ2-3, with 7 bases identical to TRBD1. Germline lookup yields CDR1 LNHDA and CDR2 SQIVND (reference sequence). CDR3 length: 20 amino acids. J was trimmed by 2 bases and V by 5 bases; bases with no gene match: 22. The CDR3 sequence is CASSLTSGGPVTGPTDTQYF. The CDR3 bases are TGTGCCAGTAGTCTCACGAGTGGGGGTCCGGTGACAGGGCCCACAGATACGCAGTATTTT.

This rearrangement joins TRBV5-1 to TRBJ2-1, with 11 bases fitting TRBD2. In germline, CDR1 is SGHRS, CDR2 YFSETQ. CDR3 size: 14 residues. Trimming took 2 bases from V and 5 from J; bases not matched to a gene: 0. CDR3 residues: CASSFSGGDNEQFF. CDR3 bases: TGCGCCAGCAGCTTTAGCGGGGGGGACAATGAGCAGTTCTTC. The variable domain in full, with the rest retrieved from reference TRBV5-1 and TRBJ2-1, is KAGVTQTPRYLIKTRGQQVTLSCSPISGHRSVSWYQQTPGQGLQFLFEYFSETQRNKGNFPGRFSGRQFSNSRSEMNVSTLELGDSALYLCASSFSGGDNEQFFGPGTRLTVL.

This chain joins TRBV11-2 and TRBJ2-1; 8 nucleotides align to TRBD1. With V trimmed by 5 bases and J by 0 bases, 3 bases remained unmatched. The CDR3 runs 15 residues. Germline V gene lookup returns CDR1 SGHAT and CDR2 FQNNGV. For the CDR3, the DNA is TGTGCCAGCAGCCAGGGGACAGGCTCCTACAATGAGCAGTTCTTC. It specifies CASSQGTGSYNEQFF.